The T cell receptor beta chain under discussion was sequenced for a study of shared clonotypes between healthy human individuals. Study-wide results and caveats: What naive subsets generally showed was a larger estimated richness than memory subsets showed. Sequencing depth was predicted to influence how clonotypes are shared among donors.

Note on this clone: The antigen remains unidentified.

With 5 bases removed from V and 6 bases from J, the gap between germline ends came to 13 bases. Germline V gene lookup returns CDR1 SGHVS and CDR2 FQNEAQ. The CDR3 runs to 13 residues. Method: immunoSEQ multiplex PCR; TCRdb's copy keeps in-frame clones and lacks some. This sample has 2 million to 2.5 million clones; 92% occur once, and the top ten carry more than 0.35%. The specimen was naive CD4+ T cells from PBMCs. As to subset: CD45RA+ positively selected. The gene calls are TRBV7-8 and TRBJ1-2; D might be TRBD1 (5 bases). This receptor was identified in a young man in good health. Some clones in this sample may be carry-over from other donors' samples. Here the CDR3 reads CASSLRGRNGYTF. The CDR3 bases are TGTGCCAGCAGCCTGAGGGGTCGTAATGGCTACACCTTC.